The 28 T cell receptor beta chains below were found in one sample sequenced in a study of Graves' ophthalmopathy and Graves' hyperthyroidism. For repertoire sequencing, the TCR beta CDR3 regions were amplified from RNA transcripts. Second-round multiplex PCR followed a first-round RT-PCR using HTBI primers. A single record per CDR3 protein comes from TCRdb applying MiXCR to the multiplex PCR reads. The sample includes about 390,000 distinct CDR3 sequences, about a sixth of them seen just once. Input material: peripheral blood. These receptors originate from an adult woman with stable Graves' hyperthyroidism.

This clonotype was observed once. The chain carries TRBV6-1 and TRBJ1-2, with D perhaps matching TRBD1 (5 bases). Germline CDR1 MNHNS, CDR2 SASEGT. The CDR3 is made up of 12 amino acids. V lost 8 bases and J 3 bases, leaving 10 bases between the germline ends. This CDR3 reads CASGGMDYGYTF. The CDR3 nucleotides read TGTGCCAGCGGGGGGATGGACTATGGCTACACCTTC.

This clonotype was found many times. The CDR3 reads CASNKYPGQYTGELFF. The CDR3 coding sequence is TGTGCCAGTAACAAATACCCGGGACAGTACACCGGGGAGCTGTTTTTT. This rearrangement joins TRBV19 to TRBJ2-2, with 7 bases aligning to TRBD1. The V gene's germline CDR1 is LNHDA and CDR2 SQIVND (reference sequence). V lost 7 bases and J lost 3; bases outside the gene matches: 11. CDR3 length equals 16 residues.

The table lists this clonotype with many counts. This chain joins TRBV30 and TRBJ1-1, with a weak D call TRBD1 (5 bases). V was shortened by 0 bases and J by 6 bases, with 11 bases between the two germline ends. CDR1 GTSNPN and CDR2 SVGIG come from the germline V gene (reference sequence). The CDR3 consists of 13 residues. As DNA, the CDR3 is TGTGCCTGGAGTGTACGACTGGGGGCTGAAGCTTTCTTT. This codes for CAWSVRLGAEAFF.

The chain has TRBV6-5 and TRBJ1-5; 7 nucleotides align to TRBD1. The germline CDR1 and CDR2 sequences are MNHEY and SVGAGI. The CDR3 is 14 residues long. The junction had 8 bases not matched to a gene; V was cut back by 4 bases and J by 8 bases. The CDR3 nucleotides read TGTGCCAGCAGTTCCCGGGACAGAGGTAAGCCCCAGCATTTT. Protein: CASSSRDRGKPQHF.

This clonotype appeared many times. The V call is TRBV20-1, the J call TRBJ1-2; TRBD1 is a possible D gene (5 bases). Trimming cost V 3 bases and J 4 bases, with 12 bases left between them. The CDR3 consists of 13 residues. The germline V gene has CDR1 DFQATT and CDR2 SNEGSKA (reference sequence). The chain's CDR3 is CSASPDSLYGYTF. CDR3 nucleotides: TGCAGTGCTAGTCCCGACAGCCTCTATGGCTACACCTTC.

The chain employs TRBV19 and TRBJ2-7; 8 bases are shared with TRBD1. The germline V gene encodes CDR1 LNHDA and CDR2 SQIVND (reference sequence). V dropped 6 bases and J dropped 1; count of bases not matched to a gene: 8. The length of the CDR3 is 15 residues. The CDR3 loop reads CASSSGWDRSYEQYF. CDR3 nucleotide sequence: TGTGCCAGTAGCTCCGGTTGGGACAGGTCCTACGAGCAGTACTTC.

This clonotype was detected many times. V gene TRBV27 combines with J gene TRBJ2-5; D might be TRBD2 (6 bases). From germline, CDR1 is MNHEY and CDR2 SMNVEV (reference sequence). V lost 6 bases to trimming and J lost 5 bases, with 22 bases between them. The CDR3 covers 16 residues. For the CDR3, the DNA is TGTGCCAGCAGCCAAAAGGGTCCGCTAGCGAGGGAGACCCAGTACTTC. This codes for CASSQKGPLARETQYF.

This clonotype appeared many times. The chain joins TRBV20-1 to TRBJ1-6; D is undetermined. V was trimmed by 3 bases and J by 6 bases, leaving 9 bases between them. Germline V gives CDR1 DFQATT, CDR2 SNEGSKA (reference sequence). The CDR3 extends over 13 amino acids. CDR3: CSARTGPNSPLHF. As DNA, the CDR3 is TGCAGTGCTAGGACGGGCCCTAATTCACCCCTCCACTTT.

This rearrangement joins TRBV20-1 to TRBJ2-2, with TRBD2 identical over 8 bases. The J segment lost 5 bases and the V segment lost 1 base, leaving 9 bases of the junction unmatched. The CDR3 sequence is 16 residues long. Per the germline V gene, CDR1 is DFQATT and CDR2 is SNEGSKA (reference sequence). Here the CDR3 DNA reads TGCAGTGCTAGAGCTCAGCCGGGAGGGAAGACCGGGGAGCTGTTTTTT. Protein: CSARAQPGGKTGELFF.

This clonotype was counted a single time. This CDR3 is CASSYAGGSSYEQYF. CDR3 nucleotides: TGTGCCAGCAGTTATGCAGGGGGGTCCTCCTACGAGCAGTACTTC. This sequence joins TRBV6-2 or TRBV6-3 and TRBJ2-7, with D maybe TRBD1 (7 bases). V was cut by 3 bases and J by 0 bases, with 12 bases left in between. This CDR3 region has 15 residues. Looked up from germline, CDR1 is MNHEY and CDR2 is SVGEGT.

This clonotype occurred many times. The J gene is TRBJ2-7, the V gene TRBV20-1, with D hard to call. CDR3 size: 12 residues. Germline-derived CDR1 and CDR2 are DFQATT and SNEGSKA (reference sequence). CDR3 sequence reads: CSAPLSRNEQYF. CDR3 nucleotide sequence: TGCAGCGCCCCCCTGAGCAGGAACGAGCAGTACTTC.

This clonotype has a handful of counts. Mismatch with germline at one junction end may stem from a read error. The chain carries TRBV29-1 and TRBJ2-4; 8 positions match TRBD2. The germline gives CDR1 SQVTM, CDR2 ANQGSEA. CDR3 length equals 13 residues. CDR3 sequence: CSVVPGGENIKYF. CDR3 nucleotides: TGCAGCGTTGTGCCGGGAGGGGAAAACATTAAGTACTTC.

There are many counts of this clonotype. The chain is built from TRBV11-2 and TRBJ2-7; 10 nucleotides match TRBD2. The J segment lost 0 bases and the V segment lost 4 bases, leaving 3 bases of the junction unmatched. The CDR3 runs to 15 residues. Germline V gives CDR1 SGHAT, CDR2 FQNNGV. CDR3 nucleotide sequence: TGTGCCAGCAGCTCAGTAGCGGGGGGCTCCTACGAGCAGTACTTC. It translates to CASSSVAGGSYEQYF.

A remark on this clonotype: A much larger clone sits a single nucleotide away, making a read error possible. The J gene is TRBJ2-6, the V gene TRBV6-2 or TRBV6-3, with D perhaps matching TRBD1 (5 bases). Germline CDR1 MNHEY, CDR2 SVGEGT. This CDR3 is 16 amino acids long. The CDR3 coding sequence is TGTGCCAGCAGTCCGACAGACCCCTCTGCGGCCAACGTCCTGACTTTC. It codes for CASSPTDPSAANVLTF.

Ten or more counts support this clonotype. CDR3 protein: CASGAAGYTYEQYF. The CDR3 nucleotides are TGTGCCAGCGGGGCGGCGGGATATACCTACGAGCAGTACTTC. The chain links TRBV7-8 to TRBJ2-7; possibly TRBD2 for D (6 bases). The CDR3 loop spans 14 amino acids. Trimming took 8 bases from V and 2 from J, leaving 16 bases between them. In germline, CDR1 is SGHVS, CDR2 FQNEAQ.

This clonotype was picked up many times. This chain uses TRBV29-1 with TRBJ2-7; 7 bases map to TRBD1. The J segment lost 3 bases and the V segment lost 6 bases, leaving 11 bases of the junction unmatched. This CDR3 is built from 14 residues. The germline V gene encodes CDR1 SQVTM and CDR2 ANQGSEA. The CDR3 protein is CSVLGAGGIYEQYF. Here the CDR3 DNA reads TGCAGCGTCCTGGGGGCAGGGGGAATCTACGAGCAGTACTTC.

This chain connects TRBV7-2 to TRBJ1-2; weak D call: TRBD1 (6 bases). Trimming removed 4 bases at V and 4 bases at J, with 10 bases between. Germline V gene sequence: CDR1 SGHTA, CDR2 FQGNSA. This CDR3 is built from 13 residues. The CDR3 is CASSSRGGYGYTF. The CDR3 bases are TGTGCCAGCAGCTCGAGGGGGGGCTATGGCTACACCTTC.

This clonotype has a count of ten or more. The rearrangement uses TRBV20-1 and TRBJ2-2; perhaps TRBD2 as D (5 bases). CDR1 is DFQATT and CDR2 is SNEGSKA in the germline V gene (reference sequence). CDR3 length: 12 amino acids. Trimming pared 5 bases from V and 6 bases from J, leaving 10 bases between. Here the CDR3 DNA reads TGCAGTGCTCCGATGGGAGCCGGGGAGCTGTTTTTT. Translation: CSAPMGAGELFF.

This clonotype was detected a few times. The chain has TRBV5-1 and TRBJ2-5; TRBD1 matches 10 bases. Germline lookup yields CDR1 SGHRS and CDR2 YFSETQ. This CDR3 comprises 14 residues. Trimming removed 4 bases from V and 3 bases from J; junction bases left unmatched: 3. Here the CDR3 DNA reads TGCGCCAGCAGCCGGGACAGGGGTAAAGAGACCCAGTACTTC. Its protein product is CASSRDRGKETQYF.

For this clonotype: This clone may be a read error of a much larger clone one base away. This chain joins TRBV29-1 and TRBJ1-1; TRBD1 is a possible D gene (6 bases). Looked up from germline, CDR1 is SQVTM and CDR2 is ANQGSEA. Trimming removed 4 bases from V and 8 bases from J, with 11 bases in between. The CDR3 is made up of 11 amino acids. CDR3 bases: TGCAGCGTTGTTAGGGGGGACGAAGCTTTCTTT. Its translation is CSVVRGDEAFF. Complete variable domain (other parts from reference TRBV29-1 and TRBJ1-1): SAVISQKPSRDICQRGTSLTIQCQVDSQVTMMFWYRQQPGQSLTLIATANQGSEATYESGFVIDKFPISRPNLTFSTLTVSNMSPEDSSIYLCSVVRGDEAFFGQGTRLTVV.

This clonotype was seen at least ten times. The gene calls are TRBV5-1 and TRBJ2-5; 7 nucleotides align to TRBD2. This CDR3 is 14 amino acids long. Germline V gene lookup returns CDR1 SGHRS and CDR2 YFSETQ. V lost 1 base to trimming and J lost 5 bases; unmatched junction nucleotides: 5. The CDR3 sequence is CASSLNLLAETQYF. The CDR3 bases are TGCGCCAGCAGCTTGAATTTACTAGCGGAGACCCAGTACTTC.

Here the CDR3 DNA reads TGTGCCAGCTCCCTCGGGACGCGTTATGGCTACACCTTC. Protein product: CASSLGTRYGYTF. This rearrangement joins TRBV6-2 or TRBV6-3 to TRBJ1-2, with D possibly TRBD1 on 5 matching bases. The CDR3 length is 13 residues. With 8 bases removed from V and 5 bases from J, the gap between germline ends came to 15 bases. From germline, CDR1 is MNHEY and CDR2 SVGEGT.

This clonotype has a count of ten or more. J is TRBJ1-2 and V is TRBV9; 7 nucleotides match TRBD1. CDR1 is SGDLS, CDR2 YYNGEE, per germline. This CDR3 is 15 amino acids long. J lost 7 bases, V lost 6 bases, and 15 bases had no gene match. The CDR3 reads CASTTPSQGGGGYTF. The CDR3 nucleotides read TGTGCCAGCACCACCCCAAGTCAAGGGGGCGGTGGCTACACCTTC. Variable domain in full (rest from reference TRBV9 and TRBJ1-2): DSGVTQTPKHLITATGQRVTLRCSPRSGDLSVYWYQQSLDQGLQFLIQYYNGEERAKGNILERFSAQQFPDLHSELNLSSLELGDSALYFCASTTPSQGGGGYTFGSGTRLTVV.

This clonotype was observed at least ten times. V gene TRBV6-1 combines with J gene TRBJ2-7; the match to TRBD2 covers 9 bases. The germline V gene encodes CDR1 MNHNS and CDR2 SASEGT. The CDR3 runs 16 residues. After removal of 5 bases from V and 6 bases from J, the junction contained 14 bases not matched to a gene. The CDR3 region has the DNA TGTGCCAGCAGTCCCCCACGACTAGCGGAGTCTTCCGAGCAGTACTTC. It yields the protein CASSPPRLAESSEQYF.

This clonotype has at least ten counts. V is TRBV4-2 and J is TRBJ2-7; possible D gene TRBD1, 5 bases. The CDR3 contains 14 residues. CDR1 and CDR2 (germline): LGHNA, YNFKEQ. Deletions cut 0 bases from V and 4 bases from J, with 10 bases between. The CDR3 sequence: CASSQEQQEYEQYF. CDR3 in DNA: TGTGCCAGCAGCCAAGAGCAACAGGAATACGAGCAGTACTTC.

This clonotype was found many times. The V call is TRBV10-3, the J call TRBJ1-2; 8 nucleotides align to TRBD1. V lost 0 bases, J lost 3 bases, and 9 bases stayed unmatched. The CDR3 extends over 17 amino acids. Germline CDR1 is ENHRY and CDR2 is SYGVKD. The CDR3 loop reads CAISESPPQGAYYGYTF. DNA of the CDR3: TGTGCCATCAGTGAGTCGCCCCCCCAGGGGGCATACTATGGCTACACCTTC.

This clonotype was observed a few times. The J gene is TRBJ2-7, the V gene TRBV12-3 or TRBV12-4; the D gene is possibly TRBD2 (7 bases). Trimming pared 6 bases from V and 4 bases from J, leaving 16 bases between. The CDR3 sequence is 14 residues long. The CDR3 nucleotides are TGTGCCAGCAGATCAACTAGGGGGGGTTACGAGCAGTACTTC. Translation: CASRSTRGGYEQYF.

The sample holds many counts of this clonotype. V usage is TRBV28 and J usage is TRBJ1-1; TRBD1 aligns across 7 bases. This CDR3 spans 13 amino acids. In germline, CDR1 is MDHEN, CDR2 SYDVKM. Trimming cost V 1 base and J 9 bases; bases outside gene matches: 5. The CDR3 protein is CASSLSDRVQAFF. The CDR3 DNA sequence: TGTGCCAGCAGTTTATCCGACAGGGTCCAAGCTTTCTTT.